This TCR beta chain was sequenced for a study of T cells and copy number aberrations in small-cell lung cancer. CDR3 size: 15 residues. In germline, CDR1 is GTSNPN, CDR2 SVGIG (reference sequence). The ends lost 2 bases at V and 9 bases at J; junction bases unmatched: 12. The protocol was immunoSEQ multiplex PCR, while the TCRdb copy is restricted to in-frame clones and leaves out a portion. Among thousands of clones listed, approximately 83% were seen once. The sequenced sample was normal tissue next to the tumor. The chain recombines TRBV30 with TRBJ2-1, with TRBD2 matching 8 bases. The clonotype was recovered from a middle-aged man with small cell lung cancer. In DNA form, the CDR3 reads TGTGCCTGGAGTACCCCGGGACTAGATTACGGTGAGCAGTTCTTC. Amino acids: CAWSTPGLDYGEQFF.